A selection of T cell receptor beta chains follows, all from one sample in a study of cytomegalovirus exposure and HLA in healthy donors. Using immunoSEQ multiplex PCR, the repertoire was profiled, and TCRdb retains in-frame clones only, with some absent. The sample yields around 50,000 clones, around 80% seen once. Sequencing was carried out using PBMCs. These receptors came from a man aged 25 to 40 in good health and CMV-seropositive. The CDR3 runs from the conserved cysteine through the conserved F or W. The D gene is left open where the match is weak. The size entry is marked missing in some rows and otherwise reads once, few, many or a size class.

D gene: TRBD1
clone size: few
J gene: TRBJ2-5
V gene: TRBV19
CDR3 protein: CASSMGQGLETQYF
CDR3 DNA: TGTGCCAGTAGTATGGGACAGGGGCTAGAGACCCAGTACTTC

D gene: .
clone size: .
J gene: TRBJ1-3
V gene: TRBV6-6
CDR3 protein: CASTFGGSGNTIYF
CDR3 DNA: TGTGCCAGCACTTTCGGCGGATCTGGAAACACCATATATTTT

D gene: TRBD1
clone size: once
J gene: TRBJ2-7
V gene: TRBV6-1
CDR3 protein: CASTRDRDYEQYF
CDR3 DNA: TGTGCCAGCACCAGGGACAGGGACTACGAGCAGTACTTC

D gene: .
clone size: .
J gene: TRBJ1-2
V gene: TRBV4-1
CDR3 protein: CASSQDLLGDTNYGYTF
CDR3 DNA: TGCGCCAGCAGCCAAGATCTTCTGGGCGATACTAACTATGGCTACACCTTC

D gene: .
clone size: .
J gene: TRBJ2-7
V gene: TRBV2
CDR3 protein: CASREDLVPTSYEQYF
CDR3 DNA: TGTGCCAGCAGGGAGGATCTCGTCCCAACCTCCTACGAGCAGTACTTC

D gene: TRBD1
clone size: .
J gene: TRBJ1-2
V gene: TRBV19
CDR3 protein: CASFYTGGYGYTF
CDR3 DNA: TGTGCCAGCTTTTATACAGGGGGCTATGGCTACACCTTC

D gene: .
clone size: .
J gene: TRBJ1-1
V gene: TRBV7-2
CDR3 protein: CASASGVSDTEAFF
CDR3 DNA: TGTGCCAGCGCCTCAGGGGTCTCTGACACTGAAGCTTTCTTT

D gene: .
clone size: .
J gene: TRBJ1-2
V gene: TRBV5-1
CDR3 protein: CASSLQGLRDGYTF
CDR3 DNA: TGCGCCAGCAGCTTGCAGGGGCTGAGAGATGGCTACACCTTC

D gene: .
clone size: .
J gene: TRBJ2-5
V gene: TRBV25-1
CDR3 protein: CASLGGVGETQYF
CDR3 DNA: TGTGCCAGCCTAGGGGGGGTGGGAGAGACCCAGTACTTC

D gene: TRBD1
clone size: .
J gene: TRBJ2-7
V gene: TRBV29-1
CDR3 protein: CSVEVWDRLSYEQYF
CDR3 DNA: TGCAGCGTTGAAGTATGGGACAGACTCTCCTACGAGCAGTACTTC

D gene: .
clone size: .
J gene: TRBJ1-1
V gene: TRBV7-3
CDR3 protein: CASSKGFTTEAFF
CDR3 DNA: TGTGCCAGCAGCAAGGGGTTCACCACTGAAGCTTTCTTT

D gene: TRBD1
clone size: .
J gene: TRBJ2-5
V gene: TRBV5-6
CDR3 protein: CASSRSGGRTQYF
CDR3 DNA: TGTGCCAGCAGTCGTTCAGGGGGCCGGACCCAGTACTTC

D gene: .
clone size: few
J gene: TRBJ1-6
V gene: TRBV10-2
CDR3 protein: CASTFDRTPLHF
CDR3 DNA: TGCGCCAGCACCTTCGACAGGACACCCCTCCACTTT

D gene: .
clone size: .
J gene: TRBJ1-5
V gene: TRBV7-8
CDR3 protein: CASSLVEQGSGNQPQHF
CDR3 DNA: TGTGCCAGCAGCTTAGTGGAGCAGGGGTCGGGCAATCAGCCCCAGCATTTT

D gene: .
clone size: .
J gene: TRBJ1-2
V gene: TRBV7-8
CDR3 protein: CASSVMAGLDYGYTF
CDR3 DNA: TGTGCCAGCAGCGTGATGGCAGGGCTCGACTATGGCTACACCTTC

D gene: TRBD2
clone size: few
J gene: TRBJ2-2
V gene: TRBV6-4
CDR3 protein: CASSSGGATGELFF
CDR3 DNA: TGTGCCAGCAGTAGCGGGGGGGCCACCGGGGAGCTGTTTTTT

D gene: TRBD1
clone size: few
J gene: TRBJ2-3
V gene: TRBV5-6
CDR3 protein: CASSLGQGVLDTQYF
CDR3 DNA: TGTGCCAGCAGCTTGGGACAGGGTGTACTAGATACGCAGTATTTT

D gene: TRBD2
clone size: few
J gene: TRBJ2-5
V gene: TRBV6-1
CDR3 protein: CASSELAGGQETQYF
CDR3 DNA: TGTGCCAGCAGTGAGCTAGCGGGGGGCCAAGAGACCCAGTACTTC

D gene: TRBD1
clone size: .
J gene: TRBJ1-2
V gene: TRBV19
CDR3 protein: CASSPGTGANYGYTF
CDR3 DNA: TGTGCCAGTAGTCCAGGGACAGGAGCTAACTATGGCTACACCTTC

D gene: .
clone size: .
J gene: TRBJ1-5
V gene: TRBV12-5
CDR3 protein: CASDSDTGTPQPQHF
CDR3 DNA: TGTGCTAGTGATTCTGATACAGGGACACCCCAGCCCCAGCATTTT

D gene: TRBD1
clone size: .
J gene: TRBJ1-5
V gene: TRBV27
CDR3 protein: CASSTGGSQPQHF
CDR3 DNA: TGTGCCAGCAGTACAGGGGGCTCTCAGCCCCAGCATTTT

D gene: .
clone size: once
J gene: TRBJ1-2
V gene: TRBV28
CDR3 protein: CASSGHYGYTF
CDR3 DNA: TGTGCCAGCAGTGGGCACTATGGCTACACCTTC

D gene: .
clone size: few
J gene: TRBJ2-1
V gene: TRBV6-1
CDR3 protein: CASIRTRNEQFF
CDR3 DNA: TGTGCCAGCATCCGGACACGGAATGAGCAGTTCTTC